This TCR beta chain is from a study of CD4 T cells in relation to SARS-CoV-2 and coronaviruses. Of note for this clone: Its specificity is unknown.

Profiling relied on immunoSEQ multiplex PCR, and the TCRdb table lists in-frame clones only, not all of them. The sample records about 21,000 clones, around four fifths being singletons. After removal of 6 bases from V and 1 base from J, the junction contained 5 bases not matched to a gene. Germline CDR1 is MRHNA and CDR2 is SNTAGT. The CDR3 loop spans 14 amino acids. The unexposed donors gave CD4+ T cells in about 2011-2019, prior to COVID-19. After approximately 10 days of culture, CD4+ T cells were isolated. This TCR was recovered from a human donor in good health. The sequenced material came from CD4+ T cells from PBMCs, cultured in vitro. The chain uses TRBV6-4 and TRBJ1-1; 7 nucleotides agree with TRBD1. The chain's CDR3 is CASSAGTANTEAFF. The DNA of the CDR3 is TGTGCCAGCAGCGCCGGGACAGCGAACACTGAAGCTTTCTTT.